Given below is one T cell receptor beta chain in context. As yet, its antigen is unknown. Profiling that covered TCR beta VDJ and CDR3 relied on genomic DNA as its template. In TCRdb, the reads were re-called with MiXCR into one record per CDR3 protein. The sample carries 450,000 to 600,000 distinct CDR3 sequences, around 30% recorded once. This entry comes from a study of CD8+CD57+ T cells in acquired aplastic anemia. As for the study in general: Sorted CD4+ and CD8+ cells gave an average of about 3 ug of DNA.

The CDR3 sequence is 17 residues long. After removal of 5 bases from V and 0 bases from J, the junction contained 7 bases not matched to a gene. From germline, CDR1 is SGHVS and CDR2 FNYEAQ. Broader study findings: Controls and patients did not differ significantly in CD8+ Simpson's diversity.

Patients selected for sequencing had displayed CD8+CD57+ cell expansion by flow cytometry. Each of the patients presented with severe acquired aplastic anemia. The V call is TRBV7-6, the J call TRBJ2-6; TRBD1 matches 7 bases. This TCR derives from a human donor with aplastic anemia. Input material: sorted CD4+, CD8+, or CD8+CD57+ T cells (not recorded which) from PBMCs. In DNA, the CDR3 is TGTGCCAGCAGCCCCCGGCCAGGGGGCTCTGGGGCCAACGTCCTGACTTTC. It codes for CASSPRPGGSGANVLTF.